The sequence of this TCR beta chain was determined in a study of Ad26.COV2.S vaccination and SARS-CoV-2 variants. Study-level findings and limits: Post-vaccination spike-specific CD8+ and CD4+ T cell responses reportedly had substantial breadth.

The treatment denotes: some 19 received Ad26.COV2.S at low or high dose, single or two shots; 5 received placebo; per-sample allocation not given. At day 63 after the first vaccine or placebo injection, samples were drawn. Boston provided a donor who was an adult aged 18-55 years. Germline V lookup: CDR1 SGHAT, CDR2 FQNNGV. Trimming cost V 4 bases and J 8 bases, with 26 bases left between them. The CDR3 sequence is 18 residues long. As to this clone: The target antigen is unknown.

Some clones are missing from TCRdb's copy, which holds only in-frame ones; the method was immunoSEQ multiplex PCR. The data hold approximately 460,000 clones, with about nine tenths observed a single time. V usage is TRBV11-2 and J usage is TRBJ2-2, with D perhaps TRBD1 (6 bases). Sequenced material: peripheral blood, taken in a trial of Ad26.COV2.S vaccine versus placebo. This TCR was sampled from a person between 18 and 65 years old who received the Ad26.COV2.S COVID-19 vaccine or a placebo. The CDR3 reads CASSSIWAGVPWWGELFF. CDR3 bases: TGTGCCAGCAGCTCGATCTGGGCAGGGGTCCCCTGGTGGGGGGAGCTGTTTTTT.